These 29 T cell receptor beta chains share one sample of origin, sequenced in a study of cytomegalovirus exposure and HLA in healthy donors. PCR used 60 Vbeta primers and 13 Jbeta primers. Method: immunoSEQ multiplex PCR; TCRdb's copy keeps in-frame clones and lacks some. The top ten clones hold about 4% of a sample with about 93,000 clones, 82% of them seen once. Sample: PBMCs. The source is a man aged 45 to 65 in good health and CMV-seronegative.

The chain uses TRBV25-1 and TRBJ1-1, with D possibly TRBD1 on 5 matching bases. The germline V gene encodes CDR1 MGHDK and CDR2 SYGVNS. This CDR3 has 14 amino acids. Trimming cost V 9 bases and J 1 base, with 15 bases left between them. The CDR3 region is CASCGTGQNTEAFF. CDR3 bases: TGTGCCAGTTGCGGGACTGGCCAGAACACTGAAGCTTTCTTT.

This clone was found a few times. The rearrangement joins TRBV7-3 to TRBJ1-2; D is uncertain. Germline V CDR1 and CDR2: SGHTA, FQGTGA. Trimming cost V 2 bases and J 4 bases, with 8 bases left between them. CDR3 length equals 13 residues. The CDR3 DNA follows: TGTGCCAGCAGCTTACAGGCTTTCTATGGCTACACCTTC. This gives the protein CASSLQAFYGYTF.

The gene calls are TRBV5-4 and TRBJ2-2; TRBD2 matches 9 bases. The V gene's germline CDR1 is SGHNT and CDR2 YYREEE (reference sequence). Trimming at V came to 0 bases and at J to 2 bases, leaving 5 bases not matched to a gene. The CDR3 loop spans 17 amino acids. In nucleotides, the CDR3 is TGTGCCAGCAGCTTGGGAGGCGGGAGGGCTAACACCGGGGAGCTGTTTTTT. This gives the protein CASSLGGGRANTGELFF. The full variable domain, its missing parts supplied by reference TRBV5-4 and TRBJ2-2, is ETGVTQSPTHLIKTRGQQVTLRCSSQSGHNTVSWYQQALGQGPQFIFQYYREEENGRGNFPPRFSGLQFPNYSSELNVNALELDDSALYLCASSLGGGRANTGELFFGEGSRLTVL.

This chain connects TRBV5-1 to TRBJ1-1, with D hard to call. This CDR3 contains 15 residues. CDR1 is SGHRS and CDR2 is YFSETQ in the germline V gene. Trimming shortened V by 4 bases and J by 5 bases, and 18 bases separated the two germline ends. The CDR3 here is CASSPAPAGTTEAFF. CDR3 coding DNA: TGCGCCAGCAGCCCAGCCCCCGCGGGTACGACTGAAGCTTTCTTT.

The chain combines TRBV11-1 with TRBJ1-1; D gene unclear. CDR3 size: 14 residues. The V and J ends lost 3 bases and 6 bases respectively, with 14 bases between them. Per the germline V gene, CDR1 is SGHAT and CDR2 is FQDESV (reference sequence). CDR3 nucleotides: TGTGCCAGCAGCTTTGGAGGAGGAGTCGCTGAAGCTTTCTTT. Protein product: CASSFGGGVAEAFF.

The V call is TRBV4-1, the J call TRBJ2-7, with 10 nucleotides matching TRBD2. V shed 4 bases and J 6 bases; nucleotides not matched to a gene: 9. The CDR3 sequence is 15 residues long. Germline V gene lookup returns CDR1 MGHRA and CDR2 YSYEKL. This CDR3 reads CASSPTGLAGAEQYF. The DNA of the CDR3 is TGCGCCAGCAGCCCGACAGGGCTAGCGGGAGCCGAGCAGTACTTC.

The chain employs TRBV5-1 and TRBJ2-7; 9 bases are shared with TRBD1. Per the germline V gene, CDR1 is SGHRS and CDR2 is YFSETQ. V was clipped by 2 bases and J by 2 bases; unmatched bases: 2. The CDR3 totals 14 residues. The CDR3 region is CASSFGTGTYEQYF. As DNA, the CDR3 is TGCGCCAGCAGCTTCGGGACAGGGACCTACGAGCAGTACTTC. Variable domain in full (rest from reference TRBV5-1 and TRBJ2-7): KAGVTQTPRYLIKTRGQQVTLSCSPISGHRSVSWYQQTPGQGLQFLFEYFSETQRNKGNFPGRFSGRQFSNSRSEMNVSTLELGDSALYLCASSFGTGTYEQYFGPGTRLTVT.

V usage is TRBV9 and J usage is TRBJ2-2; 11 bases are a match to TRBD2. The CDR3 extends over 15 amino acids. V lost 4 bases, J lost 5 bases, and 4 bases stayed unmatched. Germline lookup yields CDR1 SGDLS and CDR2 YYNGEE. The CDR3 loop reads CASSPGLAATGELFF. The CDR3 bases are TGTGCCAGCAGCCCGGGACTAGCGGCGACCGGGGAGCTGTTTTTT.

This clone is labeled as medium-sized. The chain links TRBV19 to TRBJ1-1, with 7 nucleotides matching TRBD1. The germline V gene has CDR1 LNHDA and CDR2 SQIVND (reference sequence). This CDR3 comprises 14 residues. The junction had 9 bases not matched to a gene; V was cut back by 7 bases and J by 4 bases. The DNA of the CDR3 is TGTGCCAGTACCCTCCCCCACAGGGGCACTGAAGCTTTCTTT. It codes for CASTLPHRGTEAFF.

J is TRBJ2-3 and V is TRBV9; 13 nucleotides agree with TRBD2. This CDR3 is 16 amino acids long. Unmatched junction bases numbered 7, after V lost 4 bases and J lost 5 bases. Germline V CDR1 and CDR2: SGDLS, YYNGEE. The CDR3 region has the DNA TGTGCCAGCAGCTCTACTAGCGGGAGGGCCGAAGATACGCAGTATTTT. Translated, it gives CASSSTSGRAEDTQYF.

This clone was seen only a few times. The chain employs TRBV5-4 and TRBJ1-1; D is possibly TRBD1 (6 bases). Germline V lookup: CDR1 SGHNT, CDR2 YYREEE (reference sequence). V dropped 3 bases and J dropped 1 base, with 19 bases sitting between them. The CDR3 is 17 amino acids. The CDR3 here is CASSSGPLRTANTEAFF. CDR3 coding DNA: TGTGCCAGCAGCTCCGGCCCCTTAAGGACAGCGAACACTGAAGCTTTCTTT.

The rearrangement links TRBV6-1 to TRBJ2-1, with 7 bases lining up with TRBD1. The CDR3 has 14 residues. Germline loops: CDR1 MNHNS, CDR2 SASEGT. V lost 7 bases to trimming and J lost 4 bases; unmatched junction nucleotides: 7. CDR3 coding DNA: TGTGCCAGCAACCCCGGGACAGAGTACAATGAGCAGTTCTTC. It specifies CASNPGTEYNEQFF.

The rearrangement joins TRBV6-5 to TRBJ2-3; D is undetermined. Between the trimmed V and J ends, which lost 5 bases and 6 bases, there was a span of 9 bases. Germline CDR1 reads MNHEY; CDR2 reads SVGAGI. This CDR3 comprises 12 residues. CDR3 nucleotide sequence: TGTGCCAGCAGTCTCGTGGGCGATACGCAGTATTTT. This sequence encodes CASSLVGDTQYF.

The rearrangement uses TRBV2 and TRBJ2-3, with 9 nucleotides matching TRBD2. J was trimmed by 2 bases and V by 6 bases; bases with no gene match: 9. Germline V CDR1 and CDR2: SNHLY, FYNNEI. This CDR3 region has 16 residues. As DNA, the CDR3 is TGTGCCAGCAGACCGGGACTAGCTTCCTCCACAGATACGCAGTATTTT. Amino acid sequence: CASRPGLASSTDTQYF.

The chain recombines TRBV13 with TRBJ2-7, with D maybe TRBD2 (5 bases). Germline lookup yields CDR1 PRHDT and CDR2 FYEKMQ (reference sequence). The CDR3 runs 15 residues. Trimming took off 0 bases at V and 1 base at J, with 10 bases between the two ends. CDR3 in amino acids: CASSLGGGLSYEQYF. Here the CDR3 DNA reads TGTGCCAGCAGCTTAGGTGGCGGGCTATCCTACGAGCAGTACTTC.

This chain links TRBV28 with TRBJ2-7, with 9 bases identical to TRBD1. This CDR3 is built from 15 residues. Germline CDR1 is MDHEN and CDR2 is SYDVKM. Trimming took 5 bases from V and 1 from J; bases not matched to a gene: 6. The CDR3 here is CASSLPGQGSYEQYF. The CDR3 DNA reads TGTGCCAGCAGTCTTCCGGGACAGGGATCCTACGAGCAGTACTTC. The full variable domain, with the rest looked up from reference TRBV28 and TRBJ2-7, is DVKVTQSSRYLVKRTGEKVFLECVQDMDHENMFWYRQDPGLGLRLIYFSYDVKMKEKGDIPEGYSVSREKKERFSLILESASTNQTSMYLCASSLPGQGSYEQYFGPGTRLTVT.

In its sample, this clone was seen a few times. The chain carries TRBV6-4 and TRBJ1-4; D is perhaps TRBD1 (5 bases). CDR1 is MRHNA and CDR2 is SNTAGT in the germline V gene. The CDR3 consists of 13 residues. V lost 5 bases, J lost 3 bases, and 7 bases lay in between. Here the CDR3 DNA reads TGTGCCAGCAGTCAGGGCCCTAATGAAAAACTGTTTTTT. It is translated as CASSQGPNEKLFF.

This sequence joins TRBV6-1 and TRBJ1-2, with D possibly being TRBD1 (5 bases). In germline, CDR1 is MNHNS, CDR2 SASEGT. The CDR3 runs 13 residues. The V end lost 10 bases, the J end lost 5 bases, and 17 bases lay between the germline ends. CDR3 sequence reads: CATGRPGDYGYTF. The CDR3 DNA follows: TGTGCCACCGGACGGCCGGGGGATTATGGCTACACCTTC.

CDR3 amino acids: CASSALPGQGAGELFF. CDR3 in DNA: TGTGCCAGCAGCGCGCTACCGGGACAGGGGGCCGGGGAGCTGTTTTTT. V usage is TRBV9 and J usage is TRBJ2-2; 11 bases match TRBD1. Looked up from germline, CDR1 is SGDLS and CDR2 is YYNGEE. The CDR3 length is 16 residues. Germline trimming cut 3 bases from V and 6 bases from J; bases unmatched to any gene: 7.

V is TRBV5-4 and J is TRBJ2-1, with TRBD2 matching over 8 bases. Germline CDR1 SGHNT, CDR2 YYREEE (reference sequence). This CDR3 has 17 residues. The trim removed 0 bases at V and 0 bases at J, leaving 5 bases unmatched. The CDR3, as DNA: TGTGCCAGCAGCTTGGTTGCGGGAGGTAGCTCCTACAATGAGCAGTTCTTC. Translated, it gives CASSLVAGGSSYNEQFF.

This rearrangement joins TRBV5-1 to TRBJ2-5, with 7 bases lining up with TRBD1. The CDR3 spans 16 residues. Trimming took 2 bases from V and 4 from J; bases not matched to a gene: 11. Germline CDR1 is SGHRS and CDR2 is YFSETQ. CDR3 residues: CASSLRDRKRSETQYF. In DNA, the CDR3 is TGCGCCAGCAGCTTACGGGACAGAAAGAGGTCAGAGACCCAGTACTTC.

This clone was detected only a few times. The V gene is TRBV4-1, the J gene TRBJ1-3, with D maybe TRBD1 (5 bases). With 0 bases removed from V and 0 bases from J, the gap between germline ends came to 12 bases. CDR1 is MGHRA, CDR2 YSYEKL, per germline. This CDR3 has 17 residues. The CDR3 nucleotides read TGCGCCAGCAGCCAAGATGGTAGGGGTGGCTCTGGAAACACCATATATTTT. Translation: CASSQDGRGGSGNTIYF.

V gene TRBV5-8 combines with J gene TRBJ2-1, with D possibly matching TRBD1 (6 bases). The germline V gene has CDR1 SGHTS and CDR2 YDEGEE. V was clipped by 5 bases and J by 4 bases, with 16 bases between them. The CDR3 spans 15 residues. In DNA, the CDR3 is TGTGCCAGCAGTTCGCGCCAGGGGAATTACAATGAGCAGTTCTTC. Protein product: CASSSRQGNYNEQFF.

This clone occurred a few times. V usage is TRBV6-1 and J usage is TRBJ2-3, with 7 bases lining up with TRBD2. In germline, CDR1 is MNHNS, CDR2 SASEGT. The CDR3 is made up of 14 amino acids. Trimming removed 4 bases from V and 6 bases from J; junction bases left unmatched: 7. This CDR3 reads CASSGTSGKDTQYF. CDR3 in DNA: TGTGCCAGCAGTGGGACCAGCGGGAAGGATACGCAGTATTTT.

The CDR3 sequence is CASRAFQGISYEQYF. In DNA, the CDR3 is TGTGCCAGCAGAGCTTTTCAGGGGATCTCCTACGAGCAGTACTTC. This sequence joins TRBV4-2 and TRBJ2-7, with D maybe TRBD1 (6 bases). Looked up from germline, CDR1 is LGHNA and CDR2 is YNFKEQ. V lost 6 bases and J 0 bases, leaving 15 bases between the germline ends. The CDR3 has 15 amino acids.

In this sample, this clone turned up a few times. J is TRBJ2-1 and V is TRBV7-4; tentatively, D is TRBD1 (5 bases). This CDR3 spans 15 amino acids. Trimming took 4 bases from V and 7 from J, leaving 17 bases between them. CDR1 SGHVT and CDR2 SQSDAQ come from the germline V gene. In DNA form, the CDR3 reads TGTGCCAGCAGCTGTGGGGCCGGACGCAATAATGAGCAGTTCTTC. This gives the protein CASSCGAGRNNEQFF.

The CDR3 bases are TGTGCCAGCAGCTTAAATCAGGGCACAGATACGCAGTATTTT. Residues: CASSLNQGTDTQYF. V is TRBV7-9 and J is TRBJ2-3, with unresolved D. Trimming took 2 bases from V and 1 from J, leaving 7 bases between them. CDR3 length: 14 residues. CDR1 and CDR2 from the germline V gene are SEHNR and FQNEAQ (reference sequence).

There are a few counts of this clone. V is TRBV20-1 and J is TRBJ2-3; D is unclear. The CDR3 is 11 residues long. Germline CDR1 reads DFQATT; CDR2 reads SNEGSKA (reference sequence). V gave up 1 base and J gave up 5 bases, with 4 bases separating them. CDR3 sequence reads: CSARVVDTQYF. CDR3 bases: TGCAGTGCTAGAGTAGTAGATACGCAGTATTTT.

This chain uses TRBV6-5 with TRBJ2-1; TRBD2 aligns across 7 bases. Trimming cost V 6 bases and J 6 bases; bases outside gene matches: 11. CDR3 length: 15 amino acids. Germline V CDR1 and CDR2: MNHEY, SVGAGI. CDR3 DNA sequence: TGTGCCAGCAGCCCCGGACTAGGCTACGTCAATGAGCAGTTCTTC. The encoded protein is CASSPGLGYVNEQFF.